This TCR beta chain was sequenced for a study of cytomegalovirus exposure and HLA in healthy donors. Every donor was a healthy person donating bone marrow. The CDR3 runs 15 residues. Germline V gene data show CDR1 as SGHTA and CDR2 as FQGNSA. Trimming at V came to 1 base and at J to 4 bases, leaving 5 bases not matched to a gene. PCR primers comprised 60 Vbeta and 13 Jbeta primers. Libraries were prepared by immunoSEQ multiplex PCR; TCRdb keeps only in-frame clonotypes and omits some of them. Of some 160,000 clones listed, more than 70% are singletons. Study conclusions and caveats: Analysis performed later found roughly 17,000 TCR beta sequences associated with HLA alleles at 0.05 false discovery rate. TCR beta sequences reportedly predicted the HLA-A and HLA-B alleles of most subjects accurately. The classifier reportedly diagnosed cytomegalovirus status with high specificity and sensitivity.

As for this clone: Its cognate antigen is unknown.

Material: PBMCs. The TCR comes from a male donor in good health and CMV-seropositive. The chain employs TRBV7-2 and TRBJ2-5; 8 positions agree with TRBD1. CDR3 sequence: CASSLDGQGRETQYF. DNA of the CDR3: TGTGCCAGCAGCTTAGACGGACAGGGACGAGAGACCCAGTACTTC.